Following are 31 T cell receptor beta chains from one sample sequenced in a study of blood T cells in healthy people across ages. For the second PCR, which ran for about 6 to 11 cycles, a sample-barcoded 5' primer and a J-beta primer mix were used. TCRdb itself ran the 5' RACE reads through MiXCR, one entry per CDR3 protein. The profile shows 700,000 or so distinct CDR3 sequences, around 38% of them singletons. The sequencing sample was made of blood. Receptors were obtained from a man aged 80 or over in good health.

Notes on this clonotype: This may stem from a read error, because a much larger clone lies one nucleotide away. The CDR3 nucleotides read TGTGCCAGCAGTTTGGGTAGCGGGACTTCAGGTACGCAGTATTTT. This sequence encodes CASSLGSGTSGTQYF. This chain joins TRBV27 and TRBJ2-3; 8 bases line up with TRBD2. The CDR3 has 15 amino acids. V lost 3 bases to trimming and J lost 8 bases; unmatched junction nucleotides: 10. Germline V gene data show CDR1 as MNHEY and CDR2 as SMNVEV (reference sequence).

V and J are TRBV6-5 and TRBJ2-1; D possibly matches TRBD1 or TRBD2 (8 bases each). Trimming shortened V by 5 bases and J by 13 bases, and 27 bases separated the two germline ends. The CDR3 extends over 16 amino acids. Germline CDR1 and CDR2: MNHEY and SVGAGI. The CDR3 spells CASSPPRGGTGETQFF. The CDR3 coding sequence is TGTGCCAGCAGTCCGCCTCGCGGGGGGACAGGCGAGACCCAGTTCTTC.

The chain has TRBV20-1 and TRBJ1-5; 7 bases agree with TRBD1. CDR3 length: 15 amino acids. J was trimmed by 4 bases and V by 3 bases; bases with no gene match: 9. Per the germline V gene, CDR1 is DFQATT and CDR2 is SNEGSKA (reference sequence). The CDR3 bases are TGCAGTGCTAGTTTAAGGACAGGCAATAATCAGCCCCAGCATTTT. Its protein is CSASLRTGNNQPQHF.

The chain joins TRBV7-8 to TRBJ1-2; D may be TRBD1 (5 bases). The germline CDR1 and CDR2 sequences are SGHVS and FQNEAQ. The CDR3 consists of 14 residues. The germline V and J ends were trimmed by 3 bases and 8 bases, with 16 bases remaining between them. This CDR3 is CASSLDEGPRGYTF. The CDR3 region has the DNA TGTGCCAGCAGCTTGGATGAGGGGCCGCGAGGCTACACCTTC.

V gene TRBV24-1 combines with J gene TRBJ2-1; 11 bases fit TRBD2. This CDR3 comprises 14 residues. Germline trimming cut 4 bases from V and 9 bases from J; bases unmatched to any gene: 4. Germline V gene sequence: CDR1 KGHDR, CDR2 SFDVKD. CDR3 nucleotides: TGTGCCACCAGTGACTTACTAGCGGGAGCTGAGCAGTTCTTC. It encodes CATSDLLAGAEQFF.

On this clonotype: The junction and the germline gene differ at one end; a read error may be behind it. This chain uses TRBV29-1 with TRBJ2-7, with 11 bases lining up with TRBD2. The CDR3 is 15 residues long. Germline V gene sequence: CDR1 SQVTM, CDR2 ANQGSEA. CDR3 amino acids: CGVGPSGGFSYEQYF. The CDR3 DNA reads as TGCGGCGTTGGCCCTAGCGGGGGGTTCTCCTACGAGCAGTACTTC.

The table lists this clonotype with many counts. V gene TRBV7-9 combines with J gene TRBJ1-1, with 10 bases aligning to TRBD1. Germline trimming cut 6 bases from V and 2 bases from J; bases unmatched to any gene: 9. The CDR3 runs 16 residues. CDR1 and CDR2 from the germline V gene are SEHNR and FQNEAQ (reference sequence). The CDR3 is CASRKTGGVRNTEAFF. The DNA for the CDR3 is TGTGCCAGCAGGAAGACAGGGGGCGTGAGAAACACTGAAGCTTTCTTT.

This clonotype was seen only a few times. V gene TRBV7-2 combines with J gene TRBJ2-5, with 9 bases fitting TRBD1. Germline loops: CDR1 SGHTA, CDR2 FQGNSA. V shed 5 bases and J 5 bases; nucleotides not matched to a gene: 12. This CDR3 region has 16 residues. The CDR3: CASSPWRWDRAETQYF. Written as DNA, the CDR3 is TGTGCCAGCAGCCCTTGGAGGTGGGACAGGGCTGAGACCCAGTACTTC.

The V call is TRBV6-6, the J call TRBJ2-7; 10 bases are a match to TRBD2. V shed 7 bases, J shed 5 bases, and the junction held 11 bases outside the gene matches. The germline V gene has CDR1 MNHNY and CDR2 SVGAGI (reference sequence). The length of the CDR3 is 15 residues. CDR3 bases: TGTGCCAGCACTAGGGGAGCGGGAGGGCCCCACGAGCAGTACTTC. This codes for CASTRGAGGPHEQYF.

The chain couples TRBV5-1 to TRBJ2-3; D remains ambiguous. Per germline, CDR1 SGHRS and CDR2 YFSETQ. V lost 4 bases and J 4 bases, leaving 13 bases between the germline ends. The CDR3 contains 14 residues. For the CDR3, the DNA is TGCGCCAGCAGCATAGGACCAGCCCCAGATACGCAGTATTTT. This gives the protein CASSIGPAPDTQYF.

This clonotype was recorded many times. V gene TRBV5-1 combines with J gene TRBJ2-7, with 8 bases identical to TRBD1. The V and J ends lost 3 bases and 4 bases, in that order; junction bases with no gene match: 3. The CDR3 totals 13 residues. From germline, CDR1 is SGHRS and CDR2 YFSETQ. The CDR3 protein is CASSSTGGYEQYF. Here the CDR3 DNA reads TGCGCCAGCAGCTCCACAGGGGGTTACGAGCAGTACTTC.

The chain carries TRBV15 and TRBJ1-1; D is ambiguous. Trimming pared 5 bases from V and 3 bases from J, leaving 16 bases between. CDR3 length: 15 residues. Germline-derived CDR1 and CDR2 are LNHNV and YYDKDF (reference sequence). The CDR3 reads CATSGRIAKDTEAFF. CDR3 in DNA: TGTGCCACCAGCGGTAGGATAGCTAAGGACACTGAAGCTTTCTTT.

The rearrangement links TRBV2 to TRBJ2-3; 12 positions agree with TRBD2. V gave up 5 bases and J gave up 2 bases; unmatched junction bases: 5. The germline CDR1 and CDR2 sequences are SNHLY and FYNNEI. The CDR3 length is 16 residues. In DNA, the CDR3 is TGTGCCAGCAGTTTGCTAGCGGGGGGGATCACAGATACGCAGTATTTT. As protein: CASSLLAGGITDTQYF.

The V call is TRBV7-2, the J call TRBJ1-1; 12 bases are a match to TRBD1. From germline, CDR1 is SGHTA and CDR2 FQGNSA. Trimming removed 1 base from V and 4 bases from J; junction bases left unmatched: 7. The CDR3 is 17 residues long. CDR3 bases: TGTGCCAGCAGCTTAGGGGGACAGGGGGCGCGGTTCACTGAAGCTTTCTTT. As protein: CASSLGGQGARFTEAFF. Full variable domain (missing parts from reference TRBV7-2 and TRBJ1-1): GAGVSQSPSNKVTEKGKDVELRCDPISGHTALYWYRQSLGQGLEFLIYFQGNSAPDKSGLPSDRFSAERTGGSVSTLTIQRTQQEDSAVYLCASSLGGQGARFTEAFFGQGTRLTVV.

This chain joins TRBV21-1 and TRBJ2-3; the listed D gene, TRBD2, was not tested against the DNA. TRBV21-1 is a pseudogene segment. CDR3 length: 18 amino acids. The CDR3 loop is CASSANPGLAGIADTQYF. The CDR3 DNA follows: TGTGCCAGCAGCGCCAACCCAGGACTAGCGGGAATCGCAGATACGCAGTATTTT.

The chain combines TRBV15 with TRBJ1-4; D perhaps matches TRBD1 (5 bases). CDR1 and CDR2 (germline): LNHNV, YYDKDF (reference sequence). Trimming took off 9 bases at V and 5 bases at J, with 13 bases between the two ends. The CDR3 runs to 13 residues. This CDR3 is CATTGDLNEKLFF. The CDR3 DNA is TGTGCCACTACAGGCGACTTAAATGAAAAACTGTTTTTT.

The chain carries TRBV15 and TRBJ2-2; D not certain. The CDR3 runs 15 residues. The V end was cut by 0 bases, the J end by 6 bases, with 11 bases between. Germline V gene sequence: CDR1 LNHNV, CDR2 YYDKDF (reference sequence). The CDR3 here is CATSRDRVGPGELFF. In nucleotides, the CDR3 is TGTGCCACCAGCAGAGATCGAGTGGGCCCCGGGGAGCTGTTTTTT.

This clonotype was counted only a few times. The chain recombines TRBV12-3 or TRBV12-4 with TRBJ2-7; TRBD2 matches at 8 bases. With 4 bases clipped from V and 2 bases from J, the junction kept 4 bases outside the gene matches. This CDR3 comprises 14 residues. The CDR3 protein is CASSSRAGAYEQYF. The CDR3, as DNA: TGTGCCAGCAGTTCCAGAGCGGGAGCCTACGAGCAGTACTTC.

V gene TRBV12-3 or TRBV12-4 combines with J gene TRBJ2-4; either TRBD1 or TRBD2 may supply D (7 bases each). CDR3 size: 13 residues. The V gene lost 4 bases and the J gene lost 8 bases, with 12 bases spanning the gap. DNA of the CDR3: TGTGCCAGCAGTTCAGGGGGGGTGGACATTCAGTACTTC. Its translation: CASSSGGVDIQYF.

In regard to this clonotype: This may be a read error, as it is one base from a much larger clone. The chain has TRBV30 and TRBJ2-3; 10 bases line up with TRBD1. This CDR3 comprises 15 residues. CDR1 is GTSNPN, CDR2 SVGIG, per germline (reference sequence). CDR3 residues: CAWSRQGASADTRYF. The CDR3 DNA follows: TGTGCCTGGAGTAGACAGGGGGCGTCTGCAGATACGCGGTATTTT.

The sample holds a few counts of this clonotype. This chain joins TRBV20-1 and TRBJ2-3; possible D gene TRBD2, 6 bases. This CDR3 has 12 amino acids. Trimming removed 7 bases from V and 0 bases from J, with 8 bases in between. Germline CDR1 is DFQATT and CDR2 is SNEGSKA (reference sequence). The CDR3 nucleotides read TGCAGTGTTCGGGGGAGCACAGATACGCAGTATTTT. It specifies CSVRGSTDTQYF.

The table lists this clonotype with a count of one. The chain has TRBV4-1 and TRBJ2-1, with 9 bases fitting TRBD2. The CDR3 has 16 amino acids. Germline CDR1 and CDR2: MGHRA and YSYEKL. V was pared by 4 bases and J by 7 bases, with 11 bases of the junction left unmatched. The CDR3 sequence is CASSPPGTSSRNEQFF. CDR3 DNA: TGCGCCAGCAGCCCCCCCGGGACTAGCAGTAGGAATGAGCAGTTCTTC.

The rearrangement links TRBV9 to TRBJ2-5; TRBD2 is a possible D gene (5 bases). The DNA end lines up better with TRBJ2-7; the J call may be wrong. Germline CDR1 and CDR2: SGDLS and YYNGEE. CDR3 length: 14 amino acids. The CDR3 loop is CASSAPPEGGEQYF. CDR3 sequence (DNA): TGTGCCAGCAGCGCCCCCCCCGAGGGTGGCGAGCAGTACTTC.

The chain employs TRBV6-5 and TRBJ1-2, with 10 bases aligning to TRBD1. The CDR3 spans 14 residues. CDR1 and CDR2 from the germline V gene are MNHEY and SVGAGI. The V and J ends lost 5 bases and 4 bases, in that order; junction bases with no gene match: 4. The CDR3 DNA is TGTGCCAGCAGTGAGGACAGGGGGGTCTATGGCTACACCTTC. Its protein product is CASSEDRGVYGYTF.

Details on this clonotype: A read error may account for a junction end that differs from germline. The V call is TRBV7-8, the J call TRBJ1-1, with D possibly being TRBD1 (5 bases). This CDR3 is built from 15 residues. From germline, CDR1 is SGHVS and CDR2 FQNEAQ. CDR3 DNA sequence: TGTGCCAGCAGCTTTTCCGGGACGGCGAACACTGAGGCTTTCTTT. Translating it yields CASSFSGTANTEAFF.

This clonotype appeared a single time. The rearrangement links TRBV7-2 to TRBJ2-2, with 8 bases lining up with TRBD2. Germline V gene data show CDR1 as SGHTA and CDR2 as FQGNSA. The CDR3 contains 16 residues. V lost 8 bases, J lost 4 bases, and 12 bases stayed unmatched. As DNA, the CDR3 is TGTGCCAGCGGGCCCTCACTAGCGGTCGCCACCGGGGAGCTGTTTTTT. This codes for CASGPSLAVATGELFF. Based on the CDR3 plus reference TRBV7-2 and TRBJ2-2, the full variable domain is GAGVSQSPSNKVTEKGKDVELRCDPISGHTALYWYRQSLGQGLEFLIYFQGNSAPDKSGLPSDRFSAERTGGSVSTLTIQRTQQEDSAVYLCASGPSLAVATGELFFGEGSRLTVL.

V and J are TRBV7-2 and TRBJ2-7; 7 nucleotides agree with TRBD2. CDR3 length: 12 residues. Germline V gene sequence: CDR1 SGHTA, CDR2 FQGNSA. Losses at the gene ends were 8 bases for V and 5 bases for J; bases not matched to a gene: 6. Here the CDR3 reads CASAKGLHEQYF. The CDR3 DNA sequence: TGTGCCAGCGCCAAGGGACTACACGAGCAGTACTTC.

The V call is TRBV5-1, the J call TRBJ1-4; 9 nucleotides line up with TRBD1. After removal of 4 bases from V and 7 bases from J, the junction contained 5 bases not matched to a gene. This CDR3 region has 14 residues. Per the germline V gene, CDR1 is SGHRS and CDR2 is YFSETQ. As DNA, the CDR3 is TGCGCCAGCAGCAAAACAGGGGGCGGTGAAAAACTGTTTTTT. Protein: CASSKTGGGEKLFF.

The chain recombines TRBV6-5 with TRBJ2-5, with D possibly being TRBD1 (7 bases). Trimming shortened V by 5 bases and J by 11 bases, and 18 bases separated the two germline ends. This CDR3 contains 13 residues. Per germline, CDR1 MNHEY and CDR2 SVGAGI. This CDR3 reads CASSQGGYNEQYF. As DNA, the CDR3 is TGTGCCAGCAGTCAGGGGGGTTACAATGAGCAGTACTTC.

This clonotype has just one count. This rearrangement joins TRBV20-1 to TRBJ2-7; TRBD1 might be the D (7 bases). Trimming removed 1 base at V and 6 bases at J, with 16 bases between. This CDR3 spans 14 amino acids. Looked up from germline, CDR1 is DFQATT and CDR2 is SNEGSKA (reference sequence). CDR3 sequence: CSARGQGGRVEQYF. In DNA, the CDR3 is TGCAGTGCTAGAGGACAGGGAGGTCGTGTCGAGCAGTACTTC.

This clonotype has more than one count but fewer than ten. CDR3 DNA sequence: TGTGCCAGCAGCGTAGGCAGATTTGACACTGAAGCTTTCTTT. Translated, it gives CASSVGRFDTEAFF. The rearrangement links TRBV9 to TRBJ1-1, with D unclear. The V gene's germline CDR1 is SGDLS and CDR2 YYNGEE. This CDR3 spans 14 amino acids. The V gene lost 0 bases and the J gene lost 3 bases, with 9 bases spanning the gap.